Sequencing of this TCR beta chain was carried out in a study of CD8+CD57+ T cells in acquired aplastic anemia. Study results and limitations: Overlapping CD8+ CDR3 repertoires of patients and controls contained under 30 shared sequences.

As for this clonotype: Its antigen is currently unknown.

The CDR3 has 15 amino acids. Germline CDR1 and CDR2: DFQATT and SNEGSKA (reference sequence). Trimming stripped 0 bases from V and 0 bases from J, with 12 bases between. Patients sequenced had flow cytometry evidence of CD8+CD57+ cell expansion. TCR beta VDJ combinations and CDR3 sequences were profiled from genomic DNA. TCRdb redid the calling of the reads with MiXCR, one entry per CDR3 protein. Of 95,000 to 150,000 distinct CDR3 sequences listed, 50% to 70% are singletons. This TCR derives from a human donor with aplastic anemia. V usage is TRBV20-1 and J usage is TRBJ2-7; no reliable D call. Sequencing was carried out using sorted CD4+, CD8+, or CD8+CD57+ T cells (not recorded which) from PBMCs. The CDR3 loop is CSARDTLGISYEQYF. The CDR3 region has the DNA TGCAGTGCTAGAGACACATTAGGGATCTCCTACGAGCAGTACTTC.